The T cell receptor (beta chain) under discussion was sequenced for a study of CD8 T cells in ankylosing spondylitis. The V and J ends lost 2 bases and 8 bases, in that order; junction bases with no gene match: 13. The CDR3 loop spans 16 amino acids. Per the germline V gene, CDR1 is PRHDT and CDR2 is FYEKMQ (reference sequence). TCRdb redid the calling of the 5' RACE reads with MiXCR, one entry per CDR3 protein. The profile shows 330,000 or so distinct CDR3 sequences, less than 10% of them singletons. Study-wide results and caveats: Relatively scarce in peripheral blood, disease-linked clones were CD8+. A TCR beta motif of about eight highly homologous variants seemed to mark ankylosing spondylitis blood.

Regarding this clonotype: Its matching antigen is unknown.

The sequence was collected from a male donor with ankylosing spondylitis. Source material: blood, either unsorted or a sorted T cell fraction (not recorded which). This rearrangement joins TRBV13 to TRBJ1-2, with 8 bases matching TRBD1. The CDR3, as DNA: TGTGCCAGCAGCTTACCGCCCAAAGGACAGGGCAGAGGCTACACCTTC. Translated: CASSLPPKGQGRGYTF.